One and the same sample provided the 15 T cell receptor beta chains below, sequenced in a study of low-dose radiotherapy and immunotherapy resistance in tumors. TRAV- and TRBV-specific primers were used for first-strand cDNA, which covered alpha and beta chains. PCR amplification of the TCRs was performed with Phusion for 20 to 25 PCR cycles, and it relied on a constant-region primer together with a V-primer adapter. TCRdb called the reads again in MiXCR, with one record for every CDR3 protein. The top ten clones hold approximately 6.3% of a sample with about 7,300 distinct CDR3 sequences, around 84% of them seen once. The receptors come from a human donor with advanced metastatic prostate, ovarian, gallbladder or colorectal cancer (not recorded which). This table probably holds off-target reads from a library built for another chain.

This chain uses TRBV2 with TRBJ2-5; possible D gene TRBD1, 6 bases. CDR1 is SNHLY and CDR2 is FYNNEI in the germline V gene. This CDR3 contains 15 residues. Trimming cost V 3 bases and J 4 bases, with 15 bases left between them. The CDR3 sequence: CASSDRQGLVETQYF. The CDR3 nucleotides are TGTGCCAGCAGTGATCGGCAGGGGTTGGTAGAGACCCAGTACTTC.

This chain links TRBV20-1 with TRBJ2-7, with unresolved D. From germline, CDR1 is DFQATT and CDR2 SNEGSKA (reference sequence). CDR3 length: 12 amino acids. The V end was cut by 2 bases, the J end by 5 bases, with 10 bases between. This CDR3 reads CSARPEKDEQYF. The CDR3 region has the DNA TGCAGTGCTAGACCGGAAAAGGACGAGCAGTACTTC.

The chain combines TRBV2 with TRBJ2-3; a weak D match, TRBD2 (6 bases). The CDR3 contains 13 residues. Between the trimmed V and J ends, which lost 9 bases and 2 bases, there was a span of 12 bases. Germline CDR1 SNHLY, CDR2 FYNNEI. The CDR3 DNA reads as TGTGCCAGACACGGCGGGGCCACAGATACGCAGTATTTT. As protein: CARHGGATDTQYF.

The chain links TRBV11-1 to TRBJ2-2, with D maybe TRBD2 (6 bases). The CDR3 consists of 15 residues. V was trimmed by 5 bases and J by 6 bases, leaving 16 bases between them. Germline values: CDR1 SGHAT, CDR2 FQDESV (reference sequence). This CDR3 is CASSPNGGLAGELFF. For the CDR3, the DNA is TGTGCCAGCAGCCCCAATGGGGGGTTGGCCGGGGAGCTGTTTTTT. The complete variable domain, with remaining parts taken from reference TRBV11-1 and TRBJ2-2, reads EAEVAQSPRYKITEKSQAVAFWCDPISGHATLYWYRQILGQGPELLVQFQDESVVDDSQLPKDRFSAERLKGVDSTLKIQPAELGDSAMYLCASSPNGGLAGELFFGEGSRLTVL.

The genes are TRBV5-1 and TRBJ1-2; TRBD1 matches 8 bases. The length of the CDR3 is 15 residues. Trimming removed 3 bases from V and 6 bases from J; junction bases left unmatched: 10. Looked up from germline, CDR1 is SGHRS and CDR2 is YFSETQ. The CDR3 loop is CASSWTGQEADGYTF. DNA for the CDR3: TGCGCCAGCAGCTGGACGGGACAGGAGGCCGATGGCTACACCTTC.

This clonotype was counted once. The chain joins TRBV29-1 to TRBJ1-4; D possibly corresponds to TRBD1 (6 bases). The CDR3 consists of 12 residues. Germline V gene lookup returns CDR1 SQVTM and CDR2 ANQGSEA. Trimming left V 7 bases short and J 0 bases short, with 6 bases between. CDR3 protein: CSGGPTNEKLFF. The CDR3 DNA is TGCAGCGGGGGGCCAACTAATGAAAAACTGTTTTTT.

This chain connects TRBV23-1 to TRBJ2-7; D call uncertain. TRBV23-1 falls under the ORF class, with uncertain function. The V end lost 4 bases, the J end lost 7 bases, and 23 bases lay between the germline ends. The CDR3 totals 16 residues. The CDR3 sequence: CASSRSAPGLGVEQYF. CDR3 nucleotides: TGCGCCAGCAGTCGTTCGGCTCCCGGGTTGGGTGTTGAGCAGTACTTC.

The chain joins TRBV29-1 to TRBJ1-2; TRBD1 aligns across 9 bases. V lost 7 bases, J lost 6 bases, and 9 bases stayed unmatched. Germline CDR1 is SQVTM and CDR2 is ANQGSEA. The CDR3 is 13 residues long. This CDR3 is CSGQGVAQDGYTF. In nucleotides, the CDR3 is TGCAGCGGACAGGGGGTGGCACAAGATGGCTACACCTTC.

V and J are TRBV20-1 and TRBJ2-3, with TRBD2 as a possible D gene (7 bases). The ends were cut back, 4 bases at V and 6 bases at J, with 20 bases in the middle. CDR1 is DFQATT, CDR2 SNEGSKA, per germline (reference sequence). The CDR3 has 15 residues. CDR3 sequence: CSAIMTGGRADTQYF. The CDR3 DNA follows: TGCAGTGCTATCATGACGGGGGGCCGGGCGGATACGCAGTATTTT.

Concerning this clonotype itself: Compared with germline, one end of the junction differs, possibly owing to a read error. CDR3 amino acids: CASSLVAGSSETQYF. CDR3 sequence (DNA): TGTGCCAGCAGCTTGGTGGCAGGGTCCTCAGAGACCCAGTACTTC. The V gene is TRBV5-3, the J gene TRBJ2-5; maybe TRBD1 (5 bases). TRBV5-3 is marked as an open reading frame, function uncertain. This CDR3 has 15 amino acids.

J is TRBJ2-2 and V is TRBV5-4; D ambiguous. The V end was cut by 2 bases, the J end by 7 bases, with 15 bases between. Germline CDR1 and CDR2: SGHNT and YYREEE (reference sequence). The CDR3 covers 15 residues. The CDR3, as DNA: TGTGCCAGCAGCTTCGATCGGCGAGTTGTCGGGGAGCTGTTTTTT. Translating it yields CASSFDRRVVGELFF.

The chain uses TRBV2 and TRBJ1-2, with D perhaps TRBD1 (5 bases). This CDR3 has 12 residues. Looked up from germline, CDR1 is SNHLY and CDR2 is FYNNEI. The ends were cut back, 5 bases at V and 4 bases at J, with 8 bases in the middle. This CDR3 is CASSSGSYGYTF. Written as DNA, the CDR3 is TGTGCCAGCAGTTCAGGGAGCTATGGCTACACCTTC.

The CDR3 sequence is CASSYYGELFF. The CDR3 nucleotides read TGTGCCAGCAGTTACTACGGGGAGCTGTTTTTT. The gene calls are TRBV6-2 or TRBV6-3 and TRBJ2-2; no clear D. The CDR3 contains 11 residues. Per germline, CDR1 MNHEY and CDR2 SVGEGT. V lost 1 base, J lost 7 bases, and 1 base lay in between.

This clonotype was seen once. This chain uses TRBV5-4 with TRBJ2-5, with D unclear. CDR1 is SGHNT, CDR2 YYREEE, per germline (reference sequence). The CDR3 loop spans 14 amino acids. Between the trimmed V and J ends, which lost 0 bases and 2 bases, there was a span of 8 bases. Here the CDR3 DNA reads TGTGCCAGCAGCTTGGATCCCGAACAAGAGACCCAGTACTTC. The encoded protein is CASSLDPEQETQYF.

CDR3 bases: TGTGCCAGCAGGGGTACAGGGATCGCCGGGGAGCTGTTTTTT. It codes for CASRGTGIAGELFF. The chain carries TRBV19 and TRBJ2-2; the D gene is possibly TRBD1 (6 bases). Trimming left V 9 bases short and J 6 bases short, with 17 bases between. The CDR3 consists of 14 residues. Germline CDR1 LNHDA, CDR2 SQIVND (reference sequence). Supplemented by reference TRBV19 and TRBJ2-2, the full variable domain reads DGGITQSPKYLFRKEGQNVTLSCEQNLNHDAMYWYRQDPGQGLRLIYYSQIVNDFQKGDIAEGYSVSREKKESFPLTVTSAQKNPTAFYLCASRGTGIAGELFFGEGSRLTVL.